The rows below give T cell receptor beta chains drawn from one sample of a study of response to subunit inactivated influenza vaccine. TCRdb used MiXCR to reprocess the RT-PCR reads, holding one entry per CDR3 protein. This sample has 560,000 or so distinct CDR3 sequences, with around 8% found just once. The sample was PBMCs from blood, taken less than 30 months after vaccination. The receptors derive from a man aged 50 to 69 who received an inactivated influenza vaccine. Each CDR3 is given with its conserved first and last residue. A D gene is named only where the DNA matches it firmly. Where a row states a size, it is once, few, many or the class of an expanded clone; other rows omit it.

V,J,size,D,DNA,CDR3
TRBV12-3/TRBV12-4,TRBJ2-3,many,TRBD2,TGTGCCAGCAGTTTACCTGGACTAGGGGTCCCTGCGGCAGATACGCAGTATTTT,CASSLPGLGVPAADTQYF
TRBV20-1,TRBJ2-5,.,TRBD2,TGCAGTGCTAGAGGGACTAGCGGGGGTACGGAGACCCAGTACTTC,CSARGTSGGTETQYF
TRBV20-1,TRBJ2-7,.,TRBD1,TGCAGTGCTAGAGGAGGGGACAGGGTGTTCTACGAGCAGTACTTC,CSARGGDRVFYEQYF
TRBV5-1,TRBJ1-1,.,.,TGCGCCAGCAGTCGCAGGCCAGGGGCGAACACTGAAGCTTTCTTT,CASSRRPGANTEAFF
TRBV20-1,TRBJ2-5,.,TRBD1,TGCAGTGCTAGTACGGTGCAGGGGGTAGGTGAGACCCAGTACTTC,CSASTVQGVGETQYF
TRBV24-1,TRBJ2-2,.,TRBD2,TGTGCCACCAGTGTCGGCGGGGAGGGCCACACCGGGGAGCTGTTTTTT,CATSVGGEGHTGELFF
TRBV20-1,TRBJ1-5,few,.,TGCAGTGCTAGAGCAGAAATAGGACATCCTATGCATCAGCCCCAGCATTTT,CSARAEIGHPMHQPQHF
TRBV5-1,TRBJ2-5,.,.,TGCGCCAGCAGCTTGGCCAAACAGAGACAAGAGACCCAGTACTTC,CASSLAKQRQETQYF
TRBV5-1,TRBJ2-2,many,.,TGCGCCAGCAGCATACTTAGGACTTTAAACACCGGGGAGCTGTTTTTT,CASSILRTLNTGELFF
TRBV20-1,TRBJ2-3,few,TRBD2,TGCAGTGCCCGGCGACTAGCGGGGCAACACACAGATACGCAGTATTTT,CSARRLAGQHTDTQYF
TRBV27,TRBJ2-5,.,.,TGTGCCAGCAGGGAAGGGTGGGACTTCAAAGAGACCCAGTACTTC,CASREGWDFKETQYF
TRBV6-2/TRBV6-3,TRBJ1-5,few,.,TGTGCCAGCTCTCGTCTCGTTCCAGAGTCGAATAGCAATCAGCCCCAGCATTTT,CASSRLVPESNSNQPQHF
TRBV10-3,TRBJ2-4,few,.,TGTGCCATCAGTGAGAGTCCGGAAGCCAAAAACATTCAGTACTTC,CAISESPEAKNIQYF
TRBV7-7,TRBJ2-1,few,.,TGTGCTAGCAGCCCAGGATCCCGGGGGTACAATGAGCAGTTCTTC,CASSPGSRGYNEQFF
TRBV4-3,TRBJ2-1,.,.,TGCGCCAGCAGCCAAGTAAGAGACGGTTACAATGAGCAGTTCTTC,CASSQVRDGYNEQFF
TRBV4-2,TRBJ1-5,many,.,TGTGCCAGCAGCCAAGACGGGGGAACGGGGTATCAGCCCCAGCATTTT,CASSQDGGTGYQPQHF
TRBV5-1,TRBJ2-7,.,TRBD1,TGCGCCAGCAGCTTAAGGGGGACAGCGGTCGAGCAGTACTTC,CASSLRGTAVEQYF
TRBV10-3,TRBJ2-7,.,.,TGTGCCATCAGTGAGTCAGGGAACTACGAGCAGTACTTC,CAISESGNYEQYF
TRBV20-1,TRBJ1-2,.,.,TGCAGTGCTAGGAGCGGGGGCGAGTGGGGCTACACCTTC,CSARSGGEWGYTF
TRBV15,TRBJ1-5,few,.,TGTGCCACCAGCAGAGTAGAGGTCAATCAGCCCCAGCATTTT,CATSRVEVNQPQHF
TRBV12-3/TRBV12-4,TRBJ2-1,few,.,TGTGCCAGCAGTTTGGATTTACGGCAGGGTCGTTCGTATGAGCAGTTCTTC,CASSLDLRQGRSYEQFF
TRBV27,TRBJ2-1,many,TRBD2,TGTGCCAGCAGTCCGGGACTAGGTTACAATGAGCAGTTCTTC,CASSPGLGYNEQFF
TRBV7-9,TRBJ1-3,.,.,TGTGCCAGCAGCGAGGCCTCTGGAAACACCATATATTTT,CASSEASGNTIYF
TRBV2,TRBJ2-3,.,.,TGTGCCAGCAATCTGGGTAGCACAGATACGCAGTATTTT,CASNLGSTDTQYF
TRBV7-6,TRBJ1-1,many,.,TGTGCCAGCAGCTTAGAGGGGTACGCCCGGCGGGTAGGTAACACTGAAGCTTTCTTT,CASSLEGYARRVGNTEAFF
TRBV3-1,TRBJ2-7,many,TRBD2,TGTGCCAGCAGCCAAGGGAAGCGGGAGTATAGCTACGAGCAGTACTTC,CASSQGKREYSYEQYF
TRBV5-1,TRBJ1-6,many,.,TGCGCCAGCAGCTCTACAGATAATTCACCCCTCCACTTT,CASSSTDNSPLHF
TRBV11-1,TRBJ2-6,few,.,TGTGCCAGCAGCACCGGACAGAATATAAACCCACTCTCTGGGGCCAACGTCCTGACTTTC,CASSTGQNINPLSGANVLTF
TRBV28,TRBJ1-1,.,TRBD1,TGTGCCAGCAGTGTAAGACAGGGTAGCAATGCTTTCTTT,CASSVRQGSNAFF
TRBV6-5,TRBJ2-7,few,TRBD1,TGTGCCAGCAGTTACTCGGGGACAGTGGGCTACGAGCAGTACTTC,CASSYSGTVGYEQYF
TRBV4-2,TRBJ2-7,.,TRBD2,TGTGCCAGCAGCCAGCCCACTAGCGGGGGACTAACCCCCTACGAGCAGTACTTC,CASSQPTSGGLTPYEQYF
TRBV5-6,TRBJ2-1,few,.,TGTGCCAGCAGCTTGGATTGGCATGACAATGAGCAGTTCTTC,CASSLDWHDNEQFF
TRBV12-3/TRBV12-4,TRBJ2-1,.,.,TGTGCCAGCAGTTTACGGGGGAGCTATTACAATGAGCAGTTCTTC,CASSLRGSYYNEQFF
TRBV5-1,TRBJ2-1,.,.,TGCGCCAGCAGCACCCGGGGGTCTGGGGATGAGCAGTTCTTC,CASSTRGSGDEQFF
TRBV6-5,TRBJ2-4,.,TRBD1,TGTGCCAGCAGTTACTCTTCCGGGACAGGAGGGAACATTCAGTACTTC,CASSYSSGTGGNIQYF
TRBV18,TRBJ2-1,few,.,TGTGCCAGCTCACCACCTACGGGAACGGGCTACAATGAGCAGTTCTTC,CASSPPTGTGYNEQFF
TRBV7-2,TRBJ2-5,many,.,TGTGCCAGCAGCTTAAGCTACCAAGAGACCCAGTACTTC,CASSLSYQETQYF
TRBV20-1,TRBJ2-1,few,.,TGCAGTGCTAGGACAGAAAACAATGAGCAGTTCTTC,CSARTENNEQFF
TRBV6-2/TRBV6-3,TRBJ2-7,.,.,TGTGCCAGCAGTTACGGGGGAGCCCTCTCCTACGAGCAGTACTTC,CASSYGGALSYEQYF
TRBV2,TRBJ2-1,many,.,TGTGCCAGCAGTGCAGGGGCGAATGAGCAGTTCTTC,CASSAGANEQFF
TRBV12-3/TRBV12-4,TRBJ1-5,few,.,TGTGCCAGCCGGATAGGGGTCGGACAGCCCCAGCATTTT,CASRIGVGQPQHF
TRBV12-3/TRBV12-4,TRBJ2-3,.,.,TGTGCCAGCAGTCCCACTCGACAAACAGATACGCAGTATTTT,CASSPTRQTDTQYF
TRBV6-5,TRBJ2-2,.,.,TGTGCCAGCAGTTACACCCGATTGGCGACGAACACCGGGGAGCTGTTTTTT,CASSYTRLATNTGELFF
TRBV5-1,TRBJ2-4,.,.,TGCGCCAGCAGCTTGGCCGACACTCTAGCCAAAAACATTCAGTACTTC,CASSLADTLAKNIQYF